Listed below are T cell receptor beta chains from one sample, sequenced in a study of T-cell memory formation after mild COVID-19. TCRdb passed the 5' RACE reads through MiXCR, listing each CDR3 protein once. The table has 300,000 to 400,000 distinct CDR3 sequences, around 27% seen once. Sample: PBMCs or a T cell subset sorted from them (not recorded which). The receptors here all came from an adult woman who had mild COVID-19 (a few samples of this study predate the infection). Cell type and time point are not known. CDR3s include the opening cysteine and the closing phenylalanine or tryptophan. A D gene is named only where the DNA matches it firmly.

J: TRBJ2-7; V: TRBV6-2/TRBV6-3; D: -; CDR3: CASSYGRAYEQYF
J: TRBJ2-2; V: TRBV25-1; D: -; CDR3: CASCRGGKTGELFF
J: TRBJ1-1; V: TRBV19; D: -; CDR3: CASHQGEAFF
J: TRBJ2-7; V: TRBV6-2/TRBV6-3; D: -; CDR3: CASSFDGSYEQYF
J: TRBJ1-4; V: TRBV15; D: -; CDR3: CATSRDGPATNEKLFF
J: TRBJ1-5; V: TRBV5-5; D: TRBD1; CDR3: CASSVGQGNQPQHF
J: TRBJ1-1; V: TRBV11-2; D: TRBD1; CDR3: CASSPDRAAYTEAFF
J: TRBJ2-7; V: TRBV5-6; D: -; CDR3: CASSPGGFIYEQYF
J: TRBJ2-1; V: TRBV30; D: -; CDR3: CAWNRPSNEQFF
J: TRBJ2-2; V: TRBV5-1; D: -; CDR3: CASSLAFTGELFF